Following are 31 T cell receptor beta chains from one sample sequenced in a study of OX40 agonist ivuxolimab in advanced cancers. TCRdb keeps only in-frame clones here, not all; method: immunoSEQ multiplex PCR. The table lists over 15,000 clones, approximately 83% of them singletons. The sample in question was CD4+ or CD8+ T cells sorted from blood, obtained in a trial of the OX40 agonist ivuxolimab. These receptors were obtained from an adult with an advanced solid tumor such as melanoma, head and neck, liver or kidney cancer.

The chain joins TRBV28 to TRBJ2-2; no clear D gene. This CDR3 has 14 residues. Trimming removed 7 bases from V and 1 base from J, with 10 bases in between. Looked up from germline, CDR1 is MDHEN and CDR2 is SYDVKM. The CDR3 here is CASKTVLNTGELFF. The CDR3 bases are TGTGCCAGCAAGACGGTTCTGAACACCGGGGAGCTGTTTTTT.

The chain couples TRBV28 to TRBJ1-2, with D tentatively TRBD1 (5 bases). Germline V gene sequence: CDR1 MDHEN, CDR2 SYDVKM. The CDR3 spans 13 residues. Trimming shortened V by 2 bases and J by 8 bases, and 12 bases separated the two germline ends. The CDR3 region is CASSLRQINGYTF. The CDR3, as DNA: TGTGCCAGCAGTTTAAGACAGATTAACGGCTACACCTTC.

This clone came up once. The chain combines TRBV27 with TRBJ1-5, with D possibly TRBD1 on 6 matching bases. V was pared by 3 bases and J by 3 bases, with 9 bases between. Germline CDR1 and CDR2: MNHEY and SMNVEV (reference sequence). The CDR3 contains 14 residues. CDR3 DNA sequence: TGTGCCAGCAGTTTCACAGGGATCAATCAGCCCCAGCATTTT. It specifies CASSFTGINQPQHF.

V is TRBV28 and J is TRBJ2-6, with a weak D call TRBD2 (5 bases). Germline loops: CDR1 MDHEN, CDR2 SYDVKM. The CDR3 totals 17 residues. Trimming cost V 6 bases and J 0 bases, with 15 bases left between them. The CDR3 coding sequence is TGTGCCAGCAGACGTCCCGATCGGGGCTCTGGGGCCAACGTCCTGACTTTC. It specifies CASRRPDRGSGANVLTF.

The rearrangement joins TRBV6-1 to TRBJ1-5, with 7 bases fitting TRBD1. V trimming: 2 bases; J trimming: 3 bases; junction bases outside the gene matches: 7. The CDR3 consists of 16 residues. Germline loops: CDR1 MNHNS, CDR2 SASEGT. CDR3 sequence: CASSERLTGNNQPQHF. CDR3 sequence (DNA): TGTGCCAGCAGTGAACGACTGACAGGGAACAATCAGCCCCAGCATTTT.

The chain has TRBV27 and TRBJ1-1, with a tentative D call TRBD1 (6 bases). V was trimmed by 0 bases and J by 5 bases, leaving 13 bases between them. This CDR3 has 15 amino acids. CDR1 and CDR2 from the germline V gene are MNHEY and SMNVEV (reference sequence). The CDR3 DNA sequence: TGTGCCAGCAGTTTATCACCACAGGGCAGGACTGAAGCTTTCTTT. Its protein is CASSLSPQGRTEAFF.

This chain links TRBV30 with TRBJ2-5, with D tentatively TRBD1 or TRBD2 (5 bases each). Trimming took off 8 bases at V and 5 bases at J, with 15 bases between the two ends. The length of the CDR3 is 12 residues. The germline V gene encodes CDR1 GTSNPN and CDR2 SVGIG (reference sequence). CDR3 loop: CAVNWWGETQYF. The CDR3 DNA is TGTGCCGTGAACTGGTGGGGGGAGACCCAGTACTTC.

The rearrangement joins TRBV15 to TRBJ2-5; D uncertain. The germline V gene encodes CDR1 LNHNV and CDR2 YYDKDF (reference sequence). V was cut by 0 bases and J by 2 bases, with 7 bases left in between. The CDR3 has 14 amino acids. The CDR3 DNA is TGTGCCACCAGCAGAGATCGAGGTCAAGAGACCCAGTACTTC. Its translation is CATSRDRGQETQYF.

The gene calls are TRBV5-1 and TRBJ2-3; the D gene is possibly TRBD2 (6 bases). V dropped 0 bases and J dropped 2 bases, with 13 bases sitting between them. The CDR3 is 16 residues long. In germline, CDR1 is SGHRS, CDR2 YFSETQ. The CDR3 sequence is CASSLAGGIFTDTQYF. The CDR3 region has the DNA TGCGCCAGCAGCTTGGCCGGCGGGATCTTCACAGATACGCAGTATTTT.

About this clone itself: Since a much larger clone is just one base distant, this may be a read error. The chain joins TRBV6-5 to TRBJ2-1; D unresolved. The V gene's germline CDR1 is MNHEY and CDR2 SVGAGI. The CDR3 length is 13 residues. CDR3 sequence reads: CAGSRREYNEQFF. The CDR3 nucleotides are TGTGCCGGCAGCCGGCGAGAGTACAATGAGCAGTTCTTC.

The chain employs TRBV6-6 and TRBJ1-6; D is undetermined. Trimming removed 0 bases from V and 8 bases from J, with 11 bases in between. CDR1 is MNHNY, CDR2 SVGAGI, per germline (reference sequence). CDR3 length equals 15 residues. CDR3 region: CASSYSGPRDSPLHF. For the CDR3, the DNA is TGTGCCAGCAGTTACTCAGGTCCCCGGGATTCACCCCTCCACTTT.

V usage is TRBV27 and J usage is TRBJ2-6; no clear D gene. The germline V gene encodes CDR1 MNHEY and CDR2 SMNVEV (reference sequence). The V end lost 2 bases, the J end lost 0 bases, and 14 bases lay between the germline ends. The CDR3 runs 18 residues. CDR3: CASSLRPFPTSGANVLTF. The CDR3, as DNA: TGTGCCAGCAGTTTAAGGCCTTTCCCCACCTCTGGGGCCAACGTCCTGACTTTC.

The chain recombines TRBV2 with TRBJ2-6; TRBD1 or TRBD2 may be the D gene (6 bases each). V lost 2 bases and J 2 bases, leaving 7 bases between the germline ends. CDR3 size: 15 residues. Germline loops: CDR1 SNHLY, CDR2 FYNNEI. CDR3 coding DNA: TGTGCCAGCAGTGAAAGGGGGGCTGGGGCCAACGTCCTGACTTTC. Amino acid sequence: CASSERGAGANVLTF.

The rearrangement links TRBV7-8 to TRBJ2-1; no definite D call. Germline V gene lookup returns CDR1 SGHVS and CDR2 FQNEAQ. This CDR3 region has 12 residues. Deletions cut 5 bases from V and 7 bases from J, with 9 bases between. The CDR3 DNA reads TGTGCCAGCAGCCGTTTGGGGAATGAGCAGTTCTTC. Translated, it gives CASSRLGNEQFF.

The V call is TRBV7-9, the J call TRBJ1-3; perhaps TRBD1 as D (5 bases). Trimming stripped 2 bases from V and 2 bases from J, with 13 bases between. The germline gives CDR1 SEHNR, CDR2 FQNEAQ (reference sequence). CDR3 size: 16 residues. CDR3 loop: CASSLNRFQAGNTIYF. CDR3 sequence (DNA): TGTGCCAGCAGCTTAAACAGGTTTCAAGCTGGAAACACCATATATTTT.

The CDR3 nucleotides read TGTGCCAGCAGCTCCAGGACAGTTCTTCTCGGTTCACCCCTCCACTTT. It specifies CASSSRTVLLGSPLHF. V and J are TRBV27 and TRBJ1-6; D might be TRBD1 (6 bases). V lost 6 bases and J lost 9, with 21 bases in between. Germline V gene lookup returns CDR1 MNHEY and CDR2 SMNVEV (reference sequence). The CDR3 contains 16 residues.

The CDR3 region is CASSQDPASGGTSYNEQFF. The CDR3 DNA sequence: TGTGCCAGCAGCCAAGATCCCGCTAGCGGGGGGACCTCCTACAATGAGCAGTTCTTC. The chain carries TRBV4-2 and TRBJ2-1; 11 positions agree with TRBD2. The CDR3 length is 19 residues. From germline, CDR1 is LGHNA and CDR2 YNFKEQ. With 0 bases clipped from V and 0 bases from J, the junction kept 7 bases outside the gene matches.

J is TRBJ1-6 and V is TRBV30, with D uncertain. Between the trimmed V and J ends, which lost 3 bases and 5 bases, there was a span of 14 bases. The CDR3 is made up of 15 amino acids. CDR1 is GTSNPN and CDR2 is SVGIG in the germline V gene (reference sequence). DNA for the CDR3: TGTGCCTGGAGGGCGTCCGTCCGCGATAATTCACCCCTCCACTTT. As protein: CAWRASVRDNSPLHF.

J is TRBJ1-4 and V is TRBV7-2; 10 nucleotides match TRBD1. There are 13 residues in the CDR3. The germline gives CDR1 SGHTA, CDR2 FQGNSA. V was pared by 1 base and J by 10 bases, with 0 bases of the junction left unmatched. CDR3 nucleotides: TGTGCCAGCAGCTTAGGGACAGGGGGAAAACTGTTTTTT. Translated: CASSLGTGGKLFF.

DNA of the CDR3: TGTGCCAGCAGCCAGGGCCACGGGGAGACCCAGTACTTC. It specifies CASSQGHGETQYF. This sequence joins TRBV5-4 and TRBJ2-5, with TRBD1 as a possible D gene (5 bases). This CDR3 is built from 13 residues. CDR1 is SGHNT, CDR2 YYREEE, per germline (reference sequence). Trimming left V 4 bases short and J 5 bases short, with 12 bases between.

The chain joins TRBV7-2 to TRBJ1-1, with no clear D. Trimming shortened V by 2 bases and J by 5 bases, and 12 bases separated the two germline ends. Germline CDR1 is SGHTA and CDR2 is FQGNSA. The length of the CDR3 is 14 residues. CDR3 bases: TGTGCCAGCAGCTTAAGGCAGGTCGAGACTGAAGCTTTCTTT. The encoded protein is CASSLRQVETEAFF.

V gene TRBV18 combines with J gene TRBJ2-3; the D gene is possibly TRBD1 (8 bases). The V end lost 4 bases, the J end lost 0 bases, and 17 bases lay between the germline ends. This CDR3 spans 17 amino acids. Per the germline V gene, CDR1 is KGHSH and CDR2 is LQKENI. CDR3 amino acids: CASSRNGQGGSTDTQYF. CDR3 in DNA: TGTGCCAGCTCACGAAATGGACAGGGAGGGAGCACAGATACGCAGTATTTT.

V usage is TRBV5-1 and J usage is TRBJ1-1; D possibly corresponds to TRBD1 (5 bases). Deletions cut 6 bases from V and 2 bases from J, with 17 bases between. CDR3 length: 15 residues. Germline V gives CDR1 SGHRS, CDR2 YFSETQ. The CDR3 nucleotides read TGCGCCAGCACTAGGCAGGCCACAGGAAACACTGAAGCTTTCTTT. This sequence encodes CASTRQATGNTEAFF.

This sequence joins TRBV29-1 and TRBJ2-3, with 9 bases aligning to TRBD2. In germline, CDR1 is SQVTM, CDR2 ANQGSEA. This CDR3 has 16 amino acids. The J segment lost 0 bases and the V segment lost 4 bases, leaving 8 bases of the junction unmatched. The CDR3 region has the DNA TGCAGCGTTGTGGGGGATCTAGCGGGGAGCACAGATACGCAGTATTTT. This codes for CSVVGDLAGSTDTQYF.

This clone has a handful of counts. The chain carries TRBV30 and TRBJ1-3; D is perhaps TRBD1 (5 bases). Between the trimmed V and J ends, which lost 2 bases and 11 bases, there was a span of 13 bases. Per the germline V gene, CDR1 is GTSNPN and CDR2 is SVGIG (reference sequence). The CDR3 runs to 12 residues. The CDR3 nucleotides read TGTGCCTGGAGTTTCCTACGGGGGGCCATATATTTT. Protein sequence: CAWSFLRGAIYF.

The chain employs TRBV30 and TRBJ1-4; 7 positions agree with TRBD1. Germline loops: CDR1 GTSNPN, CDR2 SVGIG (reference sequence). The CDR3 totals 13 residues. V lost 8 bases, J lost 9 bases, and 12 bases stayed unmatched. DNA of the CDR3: TGTGCCGGGGGGGAGGGGGCAACTCAAAAACTGTTTTTT. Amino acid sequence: CAGGEGATQKLFF.

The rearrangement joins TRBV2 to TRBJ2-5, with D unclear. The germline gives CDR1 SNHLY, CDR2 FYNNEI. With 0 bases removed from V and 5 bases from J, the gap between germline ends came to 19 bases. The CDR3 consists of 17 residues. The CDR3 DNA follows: TGTGCCAGCAGTGAAGCGCTTCGTATCCGGGCTGGGGAGACCCAGTACTTC. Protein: CASSEALRIRAGETQYF.

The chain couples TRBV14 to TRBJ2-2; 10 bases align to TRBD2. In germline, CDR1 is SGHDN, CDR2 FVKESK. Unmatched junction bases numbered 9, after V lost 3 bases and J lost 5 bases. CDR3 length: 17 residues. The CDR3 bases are TGTGCCAGCAGCCACTTGGGAGCGGGGGGGCAGACCGGGGAGCTGTTTTTT. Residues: CASSHLGAGGQTGELFF.

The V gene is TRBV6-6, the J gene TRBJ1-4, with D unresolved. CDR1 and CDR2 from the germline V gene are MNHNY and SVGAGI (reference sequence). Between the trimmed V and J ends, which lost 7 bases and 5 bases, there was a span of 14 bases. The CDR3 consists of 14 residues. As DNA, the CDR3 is TGTGCCAGCAAAGAGGGATGGAGGAATGAAAAACTGTTTTTT. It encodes CASKEGWRNEKLFF.

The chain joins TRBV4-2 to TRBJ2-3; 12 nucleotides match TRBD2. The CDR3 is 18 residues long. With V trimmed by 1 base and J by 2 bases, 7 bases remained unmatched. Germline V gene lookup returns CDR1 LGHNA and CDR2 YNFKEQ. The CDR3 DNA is TGTGCCAGCAGCCAAGTTGGGGCTAGCGGGGGGGCCACAGATACGCAGTATTTT. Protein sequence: CASSQVGASGGATDTQYF.

The DNA of the CDR3 is TGTGCCAGCAGTTGGGGGCCGAATACGCAGTATTTT. It codes for CASSWGPNTQYF. V gene TRBV6-5 combines with J gene TRBJ2-3, with D maybe TRBD1 (6 bases). The V and J ends lost 4 bases and 7 bases respectively, with 9 bases between them. The CDR3 runs to 12 residues. Germline V gives CDR1 MNHEY, CDR2 SVGAGI.